Listed below are T cell receptor beta chains from one sample, sequenced in a study of blood T cell repertoires in COVID-19. Generated by immunoSEQ multiplex PCR, the TCRdb table keeps only in-frame clones and is missing some. The sample lists more than 200,000 clones; 80% to 90% were seen once. The source material was peripheral blood. These receptors all come from a man aged 25-45 years with active or convalescent COVID-19. Each CDR3 is given with its conserved first and last residue. D genes are given only for firm matches. Only some rows state a clone size, as once, few, many or a class for expanded clones.

v_gene	abundance	j_gene	len	d_gene	CDR3aa	CDR3nt
TRBV30	-	TRBJ1-3	13	-	CAWAGGDGNTIYF	TGTGCCTGGGCCGGGGGAGATGGAAACACCATATATTTT
TRBV11-2	-	TRBJ2-7	15	-	CASSLEQRPAYEQYF	TGTGCCAGCAGCTTAGAACAGAGACCAGCCTACGAGCAGTACTTC
TRBV4-3	few	TRBJ1-1	14	TRBD1	CASSPEEGADEAFF	TGCGCCAGCAGCCCCGAGGAGGGGGCCGATGAAGCTTTCTTT
TRBV19	-	TRBJ1-1	14	-	CASSLGGGMAEAFF	TGTGCCAGTAGCCTCGGCGGGGGCATGGCTGAAGCTTTCTTT
TRBV19	-	TRBJ2-7	13	TRBD1	CASSSDRSYEQYF	TGTGCCAGTAGTTCGGACAGGAGCTACGAGCAGTACTTC
TRBV2	-	TRBJ1-2	10	-	CATTDNGYTF	TGTGCCACAACAGATAATGGCTACACCTTC
TRBV6-5	-	TRBJ2-1	15	TRBD2	CASSSAAGQYNEQFF	TGTGCCAGCAGTTCGGCAGCGGGGCAGTACAATGAGCAGTTCTTC
TRBV5-1	-	TRBJ1-2	15	-	CASSREGQSGDGYTF	TGCGCCAGCAGTAGGGAAGGACAGAGCGGCGATGGCTACACCTTC
TRBV6-5	few	TRBJ2-7	14	TRBD2	CASSTGLGSYEQYF	TGTGCCAGCTCGACGGGACTAGGCTCCTACGAGCAGTACTTC
TRBV6-5	once	TRBJ2-3	14	TRBD1	CASSWTGNTDTQYF	TGTGCCAGCAGTTGGACAGGGAACACAGATACGCAGTATTTT
TRBV4-1	once	TRBJ2-5	13	-	CASSQEQRETQYF	TGCGCCAGCAGCCAAGAGCAGAGGGAGACCCAGTACTTC
TRBV13	-	TRBJ2-3	17	TRBD2	CASSLGSSGGLTDTQYF	TGTGCCAGCAGCTTAGGGTCGTCGGGGGGACTCACAGATACGCAGTATTTT
TRBV14	-	TRBJ2-1	15	-	CASSPTALSSDEQFF	TGTGCCAGCAGCCCCACCGCTTTATCTTCGGATGAGCAGTTCTTC
TRBV4-1	-	TRBJ1-2	15	-	CASSQGQDLGFGYTF	TGCGCCAGCAGCCAAGGACAGGACCTGGGGTTTGGCTACACCTTC
TRBV2	-	TRBJ1-3	14	TRBD1	CASTPRGPGNTIYF	TGTGCCAGCACTCCCAGGGGGCCGGGAAACACCATATATTTT
TRBV7-9	once	TRBJ1-2	13	-	CASSPPTAHGYTF	TGTGCCAGCAGCCCCCCCACAGCTCATGGCTACACCTTC
TRBV23-1	-	TRBJ1-1	15	-	CASSRGLGGDTEAFF	TGCGCCAGCAGTCGGGGGCTGGGTGGGGACACTGAAGCTTTCTTT